The 22 T cell receptor beta chains in this list originate from one sample, sequenced in a study of T-cell reconstitution after alpha-beta-depleted transplantation in children. Molecular barcoding with unique molecular identifiers was used for the TCRbeta library. In TCRdb, the PCR reads were re-called with MiXCR into one record per CDR3 protein. In the table there are 120,000 to 150,000 distinct CDR3 sequences, 7.5% to 9% of which are singletons. The sample here was PBMCs, mostly from graft donor cells, taken 180 days after TCRalphabeta/CD19-depleted stem cell transplant. These receptors were taken from a female patient aged 2-9 years who had a stem cell transplant for congenital amegakaryocytic thrombocytopenia, so the T cells may come from the graft donor.

The chain combines TRBV30 with TRBJ2-3; the match to TRBD1 covers 8 bases. The CDR3 extends over 14 amino acids. Trimming cost V 0 bases and J 5 bases; bases outside gene matches: 4. Germline V gives CDR1 GTSNPN, CDR2 SVGIG (reference sequence). CDR3 amino acids: CAWSVQGAIDTQYF. CDR3 sequence (DNA): TGTGCCTGGAGTGTTCAGGGGGCAATAGATACGCAGTATTTT.

This clonotype was recorded many times. J is TRBJ1-5 and V is TRBV28, with 8 positions matching TRBD1. Germline trimming cut 1 base from V and 3 bases from J; bases unmatched to any gene: 5. In germline, CDR1 is MDHEN, CDR2 SYDVKM. The CDR3 contains 16 residues. The CDR3 sequence is CASSLLSGGVNQPQHF. The CDR3 region has the DNA TGTGCCAGCAGTTTATTGTCAGGGGGCGTCAATCAGCCCCAGCATTTT. Drawing the rest from reference TRBV28 and TRBJ1-5, the complete variable domain is DVKVTQSSRYLVKRTGEKVFLECVQDMDHENMFWYRQDPGLGLRLIYFSYDVKMKEKGDIPEGYSVSREKKERFSLILESASTNQTSMYLCASSLLSGGVNQPQHFGDGTRLSIL.

The chain links TRBV18 to TRBJ1-5, with D possibly matching TRBD1 (6 bases). Germline-derived CDR1 and CDR2 are KGHSH and LQKENI. The CDR3 is made up of 13 amino acids. Trimming removed 5 bases from V and 3 bases from J, with 8 bases in between. CDR3 nucleotide sequence: TGTGCCAGCTCAGACAGGACCAATCAGCCCCAGCATTTT. Translated: CASSDRTNQPQHF.

This clonotype was observed a few times. The chain recombines TRBV12-3 or TRBV12-4 with TRBJ2-6, with 9 positions matching TRBD2. The J segment lost 3 bases and the V segment lost 5 bases, leaving 11 bases of the junction unmatched. CDR3 size: 18 residues. The CDR3 DNA is TGTGCCAGCAGTGCGGCCGGGACTAGCTTCGTTGGGGCCAACGTCCTGACTTTC. This gives the protein CASSAAGTSFVGANVLTF.

This clonotype was picked up a small number of times. The DNA of the CDR3 is TGTGCCAGCAGGGACGGGAATTACAATGAGCAGTTCTTC. It encodes CASRDGNYNEQFF. The chain carries TRBV28 and TRBJ2-1; TRBD2 is a possible D gene (5 bases). Per germline, CDR1 MDHEN and CDR2 SYDVKM. V was clipped by 6 bases and J by 4 bases, with 10 bases between them. The CDR3 runs to 13 residues.

Ten or more counts support this clonotype. The V call is TRBV7-2, the J call TRBJ1-3, with unresolved D. CDR3 length equals 15 residues. Germline loops: CDR1 SGHTA, CDR2 FQGNSA. V lost 4 bases, J lost 2 bases, and 12 bases lay in between. CDR3 protein: CASSSGRAAGNTIYF. CDR3 DNA: TGTGCCAGCAGCTCTGGTAGGGCAGCTGGAAACACCATATATTTT.

This clonotype has only a few counts. The chain combines TRBV20-1 with TRBJ2-2; perhaps TRBD2 as D (6 bases). Between the trimmed V and J ends, which lost 3 bases and 7 bases, there was a span of 21 bases. There are 16 residues in the CDR3. Per the germline V gene, CDR1 is DFQATT and CDR2 is SNEGSKA (reference sequence). The CDR3 protein is CSASGSSRGRGGELFF. CDR3 nucleotide sequence: TGCAGTGCTAGTGGGTCGTCGCGGGGACGGGGCGGGGAGCTGTTTTTT.

The chain links TRBV20-1 to TRBJ2-1; 9 bases fit TRBD2. This CDR3 has 16 amino acids. The J segment lost 4 bases and the V segment lost 1 base, leaving 8 bases of the junction unmatched. The V gene's germline CDR1 is DFQATT and CDR2 SNEGSKA (reference sequence). The CDR3 protein is CSARASSGRYYNEQFF. CDR3 nucleotides: TGCAGTGCTAGAGCCAGTAGCGGGAGATATTACAATGAGCAGTTCTTC.

This clonotype was detected many times. The chain carries TRBV5-1 and TRBJ1-2, with unresolved D. The CDR3 covers 14 residues. Trimming left V 0 bases short and J 2 bases short, with 8 bases between. Germline V lookup: CDR1 SGHRS, CDR2 YFSETQ. Here the CDR3 DNA reads TGCGCCAGCAGCTTGGAGGCGAGAAACTATGGCTACACCTTC. This codes for CASSLEARNYGYTF. The full variable domain, in which reference TRBV5-1 and TRBJ1-2 provide the parts outside the CDR3, is KAGVTQTPRYLIKTRGQQVTLSCSPISGHRSVSWYQQTPGQGLQFLFEYFSETQRNKGNFPGRFSGRQFSNSRSEMNVSTLELGDSALYLCASSLEARNYGYTFGSGTRLTVV.

This clonotype was seen at least ten times. The rearrangement links TRBV7-3 to TRBJ2-1, with D possibly TRBD1 on 6 matching bases. The V and J ends lost 3 bases and 2 bases respectively, with 11 bases between them. The V gene's germline CDR1 is SGHTA and CDR2 FQGTGA. The CDR3 totals 15 residues. DNA for the CDR3: TGTGCCAGCAGCTTGGGGGCCACAACCTACAATGAGCAGTTCTTC. Amino acid sequence: CASSLGATTYNEQFF.

This clonotype was counted only a few times. A much larger clone differs by one base, so this may be a read error. The V gene is TRBV20-1, the J gene TRBJ1-4; a weak D match, TRBD1 (5 bases). Germline V lookup: CDR1 DFQATT, CDR2 SNEGSKA (reference sequence). Trimming stripped 3 bases from V and 9 bases from J, with 14 bases between. This CDR3 is 13 amino acids long. The CDR3 region has the DNA TGCAGTGCTAGGGGGGGGTTTCGGAAAAAACTGTTTTTT. It is translated as CSARGGFRKKLFF.

This clonotype was recorded many times. The rearrangement uses TRBV12-3 or TRBV12-4 and TRBJ2-3; D unresolved. The CDR3 runs 12 residues. Deletions cut 6 bases from V and 4 bases from J, with 8 bases between. CDR3 sequence reads: CASRKEADTQYF. The CDR3 DNA follows: TGTGCCAGCAGAAAAGAGGCAGATACGCAGTATTTT.

This clonotype was seen a handful of times. The chain is built from TRBV7-9 and TRBJ1-6, with D possibly TRBD1 on 5 matching bases. Trimming removed 1 base at V and 7 bases at J, with 11 bases between. Germline V lookup: CDR1 SEHNR, CDR2 FQNEAQ (reference sequence). The CDR3 sequence is 15 residues long. The CDR3 DNA reads TGTGCCAGCAGCTTAGACCTCAGGGAAAATTCACCCCTCCACTTT. It codes for CASSLDLRENSPLHF.

Points on this clonotype: A much larger clone lies a single base off, so this may be a read error. This sequence joins TRBV6-5 and TRBJ2-3; D is unresolved. The CDR3 contains 14 residues. Germline values: CDR1 MNHEY, CDR2 SVGAGI. V was pared by 2 bases and J by 3 bases, with 9 bases between. CDR3 sequence (DNA): TGTGCCAGCAGTTACATGGGAAGAACAGATACGCAGTATTTT. It translates to CASSYMGRTDTQYF.

This chain links TRBV6-4 with TRBJ1-2, with 8 bases that match TRBD1. Germline CDR1 reads MRHNA; CDR2 reads SNTAGT. The CDR3 has 16 amino acids. CDR3 sequence reads: CDTSVGAGTGFYGYTF. CDR3 coding DNA: TGTGACACCTCGGTGGGAGCCGGGACAGGATTCTATGGCTACACCTTC.

CDR3: CASSPRGRAAEAFF. The CDR3, as DNA: TGTGCCAGCAGCCCAAGAGGCAGGGCCGCTGAAGCTTTCTTT. The chain combines TRBV3-1 with TRBJ1-1; possibly TRBD1 for D (5 bases). Between the trimmed V and J ends, which lost 4 bases and 6 bases, there was a span of 15 bases. The CDR3 is 14 residues long. Germline assignment: CDR1 LGHDT and CDR2 YNNKEL (reference sequence).

In its sample, this clonotype was seen many times. This chain joins TRBV12-3 or TRBV12-4 and TRBJ2-7; 7 bases fit TRBD2. The length of the CDR3 is 13 residues. Trimming at V came to 6 bases and at J to 7 bases, leaving 9 bases not matched to a gene. In DNA form, the CDR3 reads TGTGCCAGCAGGATCTCCGGGGGGAAGGAGCAGTACTTC. This gives the protein CASRISGGKEQYF.

This clonotype was counted many times. This chain links TRBV9 with TRBJ2-3; possible D gene TRBD2, 5 bases. Germline lookup yields CDR1 SGDLS and CDR2 YYNGEE. V shed 0 bases and J shed 5 bases, with 7 bases lying between them. CDR3 length: 13 residues. CDR3 in DNA: TGTGCCAGCAGCGTAGATCGGGGAGATACGCAGTATTTT. Encoded protein: CASSVDRGDTQYF.

Only a few counts were recorded for this clonotype. The genes are TRBV2 and TRBJ2-3; 7 nucleotides align to TRBD2. J gave up 3 bases and V 7 bases, and 7 bases lay outside the gene matches. The CDR3 contains 14 residues. Germline V gene sequence: CDR1 SNHLY, CDR2 FYNNEI. The CDR3 DNA follows: TGTGCCAGCACCCGGACTAGTGTGACAGATACGCAGTATTTT. It encodes CASTRTSVTDTQYF.

This clonotype was observed a few times. The chain joins TRBV10-3 to TRBJ2-1; a possible D gene is TRBD1 (6 bases). The germline CDR1 and CDR2 sequences are ENHRY and SYGVKD. V was shortened by 4 bases and J by 8 bases, with 15 bases between the two germline ends. The CDR3 is 14 residues long. In nucleotides, the CDR3 is TGTGCCATCAGTGCAGCTACAGGGATGTATGAGCAGTTCTTC. It codes for CAISAATGMYEQFF.

The chain has TRBV10-2 and TRBJ1-5; D remains unclear. The V end lost 2 bases, the J end lost 8 bases, and 7 bases lay between the germline ends. This CDR3 is built from 12 residues. The germline V gene encodes CDR1 WSHSY and CDR2 SAAADI. This CDR3 is CASSEQLEPQHF. The CDR3, as DNA: TGCGCCAGCAGTGAGCAGTTGGAGCCCCAGCATTTT.

This clonotype was detected ten times or more. The chain has TRBV10-3 and TRBJ2-3, with 7 bases that match TRBD1. This CDR3 region has 13 residues. Unmatched junction bases numbered 4, after V lost 6 bases and J lost 4 bases. The germline gives CDR1 ENHRY, CDR2 SYGVKD. The CDR3 region has the DNA TGTGCCATCAGACAGGGGCAACCAGATACGCAGTATTTT. It encodes CAIRQGQPDTQYF.